Reported below is one TCR beta chain. TCRdb used MiXCR to reprocess the PCR reads, holding one entry per CDR3 protein. The table shows about 10,000 distinct CDR3 sequences, with approximately 30% occurring only once. The sample is drawn from a study of immune characterization of retroperitoneal liposarcoma. Germline lookup yields CDR1 SGHAT and CDR2 FQDESV (reference sequence). The ends were cut back, 5 bases at V and 4 bases at J, with 15 bases in the middle. The CDR3 consists of 15 residues. Input material: tumor tissue. The clonotype was recovered from a male donor with retroperitoneal liposarcoma. The chain links TRBV11-1 to TRBJ2-1; TRBD1 or TRBD2 may be the D gene (5 bases each). CDR3 protein: CASSPRREGYNEQFF. Written as DNA, the CDR3 is TGTGCCAGCAGCCCCCGGCGAGAGGGGTACAATGAGCAGTTCTTC.